These T cell receptor beta chains were read from a single sample in a study of response to subunit inactivated influenza vaccine. From the RT-PCR reads, TCRdb called clonotypes with MiXCR, one entry per CDR3 protein. The sample holds approximately 730,000 distinct CDR3 sequences; approximately 14% are singletons and the top ten take around 6.5%. Sequenced material: PBMCs from blood, taken less than 15 days before vaccination. The source of these receptors is a man between 50 and 59 years old who received an inactivated influenza vaccine. The CDR3 runs from the conserved cysteine through the conserved F or W. D genes are given only for firm matches. The size field is filled for only some rows; it gives once, few, many or a size class.

j_gene	d_gene	abundance	v_gene	CDR3nt	CDR3aa
TRBJ2-7	.	few	TRBV7-6	TGTGCCAGCAGCTTAGGCGAGGCACCCTCCTACGAGCAGTACTTC	CASSLGEAPSYEQYF
TRBJ1-3	.	few	TRBV20-1	TGCAGTGCTAGAAAGGGATCGAGCTCTGGAAACACCATATATTTT	CSARKGSSSGNTIYF
TRBJ2-3	TRBD2	.	TRBV28	TGTGCCAGCAGTTTAAGGCTAGGGGCGGGAGGGCCGACCTCAGCAGATACGCAGTATTTT	CASSLRLGAGGPTSADTQYF
TRBJ1-2	.	many	TRBV12-3/TRBV12-4	TGTGCCAGCAGTTTCGAAGCCTCCTATGGCTACACCTTC	CASSFEASYGYTF
TRBJ2-7	.	.	TRBV20-1	TGCAGTGCTGACAGCTCCTACGAGCAGTACTTC	CSADSSYEQYF
TRBJ2-6	.	.	TRBV23-1	TGCGCCAGCAGAACAGGGAAATGGCCCCTCTTTAAGGCCAACGTCCTGACTTTC	CASRTGKWPLFKANVLTF
TRBJ2-1	.	.	TRBV7-2	TGTGCCAGCAGCTTTCCAGGGCGGAATGAGCAGTTCTTC	CASSFPGRNEQFF
TRBJ2-1	TRBD2	.	TRBV20-1	TGCAGTGCAAAAGGACTAGACTCCTACAATGAGCAGTTCTTC	CSAKGLDSYNEQFF
TRBJ2-3	.	many	TRBV12-3/TRBV12-4	TGTGCCAGCAGTTGGGCCGACAGCACAGATACGCAGTATTTT	CASSWADSTDTQYF
TRBJ2-7	.	many	TRBV5-1	TGCGCCAGCAGCTTGAGGGGGAGCGCAGACGAGCAGTACTTC	CASSLRGSADEQYF
TRBJ2-1	.	.	TRBV14	TGTGCCAGCAGCCAAGAGAACAAATACAATGAGCAGTTCTTC	CASSQENKYNEQFF
TRBJ1-1	.	few	TRBV11-1	TGTGCCAGCAGTCTACCCGGGGGAGATACTGAAGCTTTCTTT	CASSLPGGDTEAFF
TRBJ2-7	.	.	TRBV6-1	TGTGCCAGCAGTGAAGGAAACGCGAGGGATAAGCAGTACTTC	CASSEGNARDKQYF
TRBJ2-5	.	.	TRBV28	TGTGCCAGCAGGGGGGGTCGACAAGAGACCCAGTACTTC	CASRGGRQETQYF
TRBJ2-7	.	.	TRBV30	TGTGCCTGGAGTGTATCCGGGGGCGGCTACGAGCAGTACTTC	CAWSVSGGGYEQYF
TRBJ2-7	TRBD1	.	TRBV7-8	TGTGCCAGCAGCAAAGAGAATCCTGGGCAGGGACAGTACGAGCAGTACTTC	CASSKENPGQGQYEQYF
TRBJ1-2	.	few	TRBV2	TGTGCCAGCAGTGTTCAGGCTAACTATGGCTACACCTTC	CASSVQANYGYTF
TRBJ2-1	.	.	TRBV20-1	TGCAGTGCTCTAATGGGGACTCGGTACAATGAGCAGTTCTTC	CSALMGTRYNEQFF
TRBJ1-2	.	few	TRBV29-1	TGCAGCGTTGACGCCACCTACCTCTATGGCTACACCTTC	CSVDATYLYGYTF
TRBJ2-7	.	.	TRBV5-6	TGTGCCAGCAGCTTGGTGGCTAGCGACTACTCCTACGAGCAGTACTTC	CASSLVASDYSYEQYF
TRBJ2-6	.	.	TRBV27	TGTGCCAGCAGTTTTTTCGGGGCCAACGTCCTGACTTTC	CASSFFGANVLTF
TRBJ2-3	.	few	TRBV4-2	TGTGCCAGCAGCCACACTAGCGATACGCAGTATTTT	CASSHTSDTQYF
TRBJ1-5	TRBD1	few	TRBV28	TGTGCCAGCAGTACAGGGGACGGGCGCAATCAGCCCCAGCATTTT	CASSTGDGRNQPQHF
TRBJ2-6	TRBD1	.	TRBV15	TGTGCCACCAGGACAGGGTACTTACTCTCTGCTGGGGCCAACGTCCTGACTTTC	CATRTGYLLSAGANVLTF
TRBJ2-7	TRBD2	few	TRBV6-2/TRBV6-3	TGTGCCAGCAGTTACACCCGGGGAGGGCTCTACGAGCAGTACTTC	CASSYTRGGLYEQYF
TRBJ2-2	TRBD2	.	TRBV7-2	TGTGCCAGCAGCTTAATGACTAGCGGGGTGGGCGCCGGGGAGCTGTTTTTT	CASSLMTSGVGAGELFF
TRBJ2-3	.	.	TRBV7-9	TGTGCCAGCAGCTTAGGCTACTTTATCACAGATACGCAGTATTTT	CASSLGYFITDTQYF
TRBJ2-3	.	few	TRBV7-9	TGTGCCAGCAGCTGGTCTGGGGTAGTGGGGCAGTATTTT	CASSWSGVVGQYF
TRBJ2-4	TRBD2	.	TRBV16	TGTGCCAGCAGCCCCCTAGCGGGGGACGCCAAAAACATTCAGTACTTC	CASSPLAGDAKNIQYF
TRBJ2-7	.	many	TRBV2	TGTGCCAGCAGTGAAGAGGTCCGCGCAATAGAGCAGTACTTC	CASSEEVRAIEQYF
TRBJ1-5	.	many	TRBV7-2	TGTGCCAGCAGCTTAGTCCCTCGTGGGGATCAGCCCCAGCATTTT	CASSLVPRGDQPQHF
TRBJ2-3	.	few	TRBV28	TGTGCCAGCAGTTTTCCCCCAACAGATACGCAGTATTTT	CASSFPPTDTQYF
TRBJ2-6	TRBD2	few	TRBV27	TGTGCCAGCAGTTTAAGCCTAGCGGGAGTGAGAGGGGCCAACGTCCTGACTTTC	CASSLSLAGVRGANVLTF
TRBJ2-1	TRBD2	.	TRBV20-1	TGCAGTGCTAGAGTATTAGCGGGGGGGGCGAGTGAGCAGTTCTTC	CSARVLAGGASEQFF
TRBJ1-6	TRBD1	.	TRBV20-1	TGCAGTGCTAGAGATCCGATAGGGGGCAATTCACCCCTCCACTTT	CSARDPIGGNSPLHF
TRBJ1-5	.	few	TRBV7-2	TGTGCCAGCAGCCCTAATGACGGGCCCAATCAGCCCCAGCATTTT	CASSPNDGPNQPQHF
TRBJ2-7	TRBD2	.	TRBV6-1	TGTGCCATCGGCCGGAGCGGGAGGTTACACGAGCAGTACTTC	CAIGRSGRLHEQYF
TRBJ2-4	.	few	TRBV5-1	TGCGCCAGCATTGGAGAAAGAAACATTCAGTACTTC	CASIGERNIQYF
TRBJ2-7	.	.	TRBV27	TGTGCCAGCAAAGGGCCCTACGAGCAGTACTTC	CASKGPYEQYF
TRBJ2-3	.	.	TRBV29-1	TGCAGCGTAGGCTTGCGGGCTAGCACAGATACGCAGTATTTT	CSVGLRASTDTQYF
TRBJ2-1	TRBD2	.	TRBV5-1	TGCGCCAGCAGCCCCAGGCCGGGGGGGAATGAGCAGTTCTTC	CASSPRPGGNEQFF
TRBJ2-3	.	.	TRBV5-4	TGTGCCAGCAGCTTGCAGGGATCGTGGAGGGCAGATACGCAGTATTTT	CASSLQGSWRADTQYF
TRBJ1-2	.	many	TRBV4-1	TGCGCCAGCAGCCAAGGCTACGTAGTCCGGGGCTATGGCTACACCTTC	CASSQGYVVRGYGYTF
TRBJ2-4	.	.	TRBV20-1	TGCAGTGCTAGAGCGAGGGATCCTGGGGTGACCAAAAACATTCAGTACTTC	CSARARDPGVTKNIQYF
TRBJ2-3	.	.	TRBV29-1	TGCAGCGTTGAATACGGGGCTACAGATACGCAGTATTTT	CSVEYGATDTQYF
TRBJ2-1	.	once	TRBV4-3	TGCGCCAGCAGCCAAGATCTGCCGGGGGCCGGGGGTGAGCAGTTCTTC	CASSQDLPGAGGEQFF
TRBJ2-1	TRBD2	.	TRBV20-1	TGCAGTGCTAGAGTATTTGCTAGCGGGAGAAATGGTGAGCAGTTCTTC	CSARVFASGRNGEQFF
TRBJ2-7	TRBD1	.	TRBV6-2/TRBV6-3	TGTGCCAGCAGTTACCCACAAGCCACAGGGGTCCACGAGCAGTACTTC	CASSYPQATGVHEQYF
TRBJ2-7	.	.	TRBV6-2/TRBV6-3	TGTGCCAGCAGTTATCGGCAGTACGAGCAGTACTTC	CASSYRQYEQYF
TRBJ1-5	.	few	TRBV5-1	TGCGCCAGCAGCTACGGGACATTAAATGAGCCCCAGCATTTT	CASSYGTLNEPQHF
TRBJ2-1	.	.	TRBV20-1	TGCAGTGCCGGGACAACCTCCTACAATGAGCAGTTCTTC	CSAGTTSYNEQFF
TRBJ2-7	.	.	TRBV7-6	TGTGCCAGCAGCTTAGTACCCAGGGCCTACGAGCAGTACTTC	CASSLVPRAYEQYF